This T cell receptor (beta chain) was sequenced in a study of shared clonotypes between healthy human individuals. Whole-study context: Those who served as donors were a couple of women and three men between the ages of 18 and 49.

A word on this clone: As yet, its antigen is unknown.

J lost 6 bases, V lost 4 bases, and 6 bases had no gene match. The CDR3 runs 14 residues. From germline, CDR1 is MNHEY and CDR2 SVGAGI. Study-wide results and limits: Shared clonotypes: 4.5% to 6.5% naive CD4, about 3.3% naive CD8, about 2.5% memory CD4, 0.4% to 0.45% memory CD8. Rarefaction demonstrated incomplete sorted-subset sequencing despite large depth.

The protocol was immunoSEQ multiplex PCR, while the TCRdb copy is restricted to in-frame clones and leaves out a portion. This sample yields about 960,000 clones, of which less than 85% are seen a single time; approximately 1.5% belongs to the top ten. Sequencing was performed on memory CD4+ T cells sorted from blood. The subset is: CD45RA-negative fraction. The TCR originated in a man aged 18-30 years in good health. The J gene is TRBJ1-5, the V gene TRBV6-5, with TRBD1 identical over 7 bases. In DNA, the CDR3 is TGTGCCAGCAGTTTCACAGGGGTGGGTCAGCCCCAGCATTTT. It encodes CASSFTGVGQPQHF.